The T cell receptor (beta chain) under discussion was sequenced for a study of PD-1 blockade in mismatch repair-deficient tumors. As for the study in general: Enrolled about 2013-2016, patients had progressing, pretreated mismatch repair-deficient cancers of around 12 types. Study-wide results and caveats: After pembrolizumab, tumor-resident clones rose rapidly, then generally contracted before radiologic responses.

PCR or immunohistochemistry showed mismatch repair deficiency in every enrolled patient. As to this clone: Its antigen remains unidentified.

Some clones are missing from TCRdb's copy, which holds only in-frame ones; the method was immunoSEQ multiplex PCR. The table has 15,000 to 20,000 clones, around 82% seen once. Germline V gives CDR1 WSHSY, CDR2 SAAADI. The CDR3 runs 15 residues. Trimming at V came to 2 bases and at J to 3 bases, leaving 4 bases not matched to a gene. Sample: PBMCs, taken roughly 23 weeks after starting pembrolizumab. This TCR was recovered from an adult with mismatch repair-deficient cancer. The chain combines TRBV10-2 with TRBJ2-1; TRBD2 agrees at 7 bases. The CDR3 loop is CASSEAGVYYNEQFF. CDR3 DNA sequence: TGCGCCAGCAGTGAGGCGGGAGTCTACTACAATGAGCAGTTCTTC.